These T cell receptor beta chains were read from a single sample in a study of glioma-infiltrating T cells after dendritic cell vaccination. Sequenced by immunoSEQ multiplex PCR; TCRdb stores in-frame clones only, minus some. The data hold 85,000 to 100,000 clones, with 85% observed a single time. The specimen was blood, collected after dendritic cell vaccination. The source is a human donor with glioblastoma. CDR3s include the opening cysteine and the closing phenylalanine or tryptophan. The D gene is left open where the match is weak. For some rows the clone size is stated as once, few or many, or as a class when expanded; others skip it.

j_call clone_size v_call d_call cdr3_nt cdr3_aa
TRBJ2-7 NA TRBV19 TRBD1 TGTGCCAGTGAAAAGGAAAGGGGCAGGACAGGGGCCCACGAGCAGTACTTC CASEKERGRTGAHEQYF
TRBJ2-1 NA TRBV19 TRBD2 TGTGCCAGTAGTACCAGGCGGGGGGGCCTCGATGAGCAGTTCTTC CASSTRRGGLDEQFF
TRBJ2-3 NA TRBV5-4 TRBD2 TGTGCCAGCAGCGACGGATACCTAGCGGTTAGCACAGATACGCAGTATTTT CASSDGYLAVSTDTQYF
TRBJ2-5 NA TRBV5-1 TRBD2 TGCGCCAGCAGCTTGGGGCTAGCGGGAGCACAAGAGACCCAGTACTTC CASSLGLAGAQETQYF
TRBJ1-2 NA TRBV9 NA TGTGCCAGCAGCGTAGTTGAGGCGGGCTATGGCTACACCTTC CASSVVEAGYGYTF
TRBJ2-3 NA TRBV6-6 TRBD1 TGTGCCAGCAGTTTGACAGGGGGCGGAGCAGATACGCAGTATTTT CASSLTGGGADTQYF
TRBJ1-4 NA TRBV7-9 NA TGTGCCAGCAGCCGCGGGACGGCTGAAAAACTGTTTTTT CASSRGTAEKLFF
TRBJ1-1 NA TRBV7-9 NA TGTGCCAGCATCCTAAAATTAACGGCTGAAGCTTTCTTT CASILKLTAEAFF
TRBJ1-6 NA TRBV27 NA TGTGCCAGCAGCCCACAGGGAAATAATTCACCCCTCCACTTT CASSPQGNNSPLHF
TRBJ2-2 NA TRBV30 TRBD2 TGTGCCTACCGGACTAGCGGGAGGGCCTACACCGGGGAGCTGTTTTTT CAYRTSGRAYTGELFF
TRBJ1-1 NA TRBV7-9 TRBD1 TGTGCCAGCAGGGGACAGGGGGCTAACACTGAAGCTTTCTTT CASRGQGANTEAFF
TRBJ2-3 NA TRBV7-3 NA TGTGCCAGCAGCCCACAGGGTCAGCGGGGCAGCACAGATACGCAGTATTTT CASSPQGQRGSTDTQYF
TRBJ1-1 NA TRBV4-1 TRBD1 TGCGCCAGCAGCAAACAAACAGACAGGGTGGTCACTGAAGCTTTCTTT CASSKQTDRVVTEAFF
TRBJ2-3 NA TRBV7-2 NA TGTGCCAGCAGCCCCGTGTGGCGGGGGCCCGGGGATACGCAGTATTTT CASSPVWRGPGDTQYF
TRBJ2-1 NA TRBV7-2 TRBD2 TGTGCCAGCAGCTTAGCTGGAACTAGCGGGAGGGCCGGGGTGCATGAGCAGTTCTTC CASSLAGTSGRAGVHEQFF
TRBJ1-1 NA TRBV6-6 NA TGTGCCAGCAGTTACGAGGGATTGAACACTGAAGCTTTCTTT CASSYEGLNTEAFF
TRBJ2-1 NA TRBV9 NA TGTGCCAGCAGCGTAGAACAGGGTAAACACAATGAGCAGTTCTTC CASSVEQGKHNEQFF
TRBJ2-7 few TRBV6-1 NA TGTGCCAGCGCGCAGGGCATCGAAGTCTACGAGCAGTACTTC CASAQGIEVYEQYF
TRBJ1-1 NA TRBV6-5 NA TGTGCCAGCAGTTCGAGACTGAGGAACACTGAAGCTTTCTTT CASSSRLRNTEAFF
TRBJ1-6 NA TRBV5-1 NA TGCGCCAGCAGCTTGGGTCTGAGCTCCTATAATTCACCCCTCCACTTT CASSLGLSSYNSPLHF
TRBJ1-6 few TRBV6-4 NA TGTGCCAGCAGTGAGACAGATAATTCACCCCTCCACTTT CASSETDNSPLHF
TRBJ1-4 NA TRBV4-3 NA TGCGCCAGCAGCCCCTCTGGTAGTTCTAATGAAAAACTGTTTTTT CASSPSGSSNEKLFF
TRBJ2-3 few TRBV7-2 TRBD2 TGTGCCAGCAGCTTTCAACCGGGAGGTACGGATACGCAGTATTTT CASSFQPGGTDTQYF
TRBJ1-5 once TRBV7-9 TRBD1 TGTGCCAGCAGCTTAGGACAGGGGAACCAGCCCCAGCATTTT CASSLGQGNQPQHF
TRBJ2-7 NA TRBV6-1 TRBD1 TGTGCCGCGGGACAGGGACCCTACGAGCAGTACTTC CAAGQGPYEQYF
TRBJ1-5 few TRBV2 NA TGTGCCAGCAGTGAAGCGATGAGAATTTATAGCAATCAGCCCCAGCATTTT CASSEAMRIYSNQPQHF
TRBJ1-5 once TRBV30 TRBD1 TGTGCCTGGAGCCCAGGGGGCGGTCAGCCCCAGCATTTT CAWSPGGGQPQHF
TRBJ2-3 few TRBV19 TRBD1 TGTGCCAGTAGTATAGAGGACAGGGGTGCGCAGTATTTT CASSIEDRGAQYF
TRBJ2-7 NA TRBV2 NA TGTGCCAGCAGTGTGGTTGACAGCTTCTACGAGCAGTACTTC CASSVVDSFYEQYF
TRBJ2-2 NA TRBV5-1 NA TGCGCCAGCAGCTTGCCGGACACAACCTACACCGGGGAGCTGTTTTTT CASSLPDTTYTGELFF